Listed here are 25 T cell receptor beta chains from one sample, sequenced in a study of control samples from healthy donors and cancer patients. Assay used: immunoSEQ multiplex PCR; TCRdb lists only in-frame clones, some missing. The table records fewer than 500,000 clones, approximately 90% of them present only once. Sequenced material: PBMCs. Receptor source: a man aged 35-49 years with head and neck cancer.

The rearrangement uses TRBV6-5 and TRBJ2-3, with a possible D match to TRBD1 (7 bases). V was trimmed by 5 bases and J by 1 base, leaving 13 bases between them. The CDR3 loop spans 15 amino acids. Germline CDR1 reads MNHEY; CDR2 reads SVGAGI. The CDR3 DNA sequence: TGTGCCAGCAGTAGGCAGGGGGAGGGCACAGATACGCAGTATTTT. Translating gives CASSRQGEGTDTQYF.

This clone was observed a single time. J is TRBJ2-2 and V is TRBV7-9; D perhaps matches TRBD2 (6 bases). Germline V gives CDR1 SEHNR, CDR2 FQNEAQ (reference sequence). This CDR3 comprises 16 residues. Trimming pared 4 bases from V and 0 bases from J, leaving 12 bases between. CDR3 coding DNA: TGTGCCAGCAGCTATTCCGGGACTTCGAACACCGGGGAGCTGTTTTTT. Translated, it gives CASSYSGTSNTGELFF.

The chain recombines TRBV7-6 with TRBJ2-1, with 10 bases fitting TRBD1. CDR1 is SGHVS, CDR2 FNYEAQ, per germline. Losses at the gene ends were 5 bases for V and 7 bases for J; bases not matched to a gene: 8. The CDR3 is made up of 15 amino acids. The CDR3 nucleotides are TGTGCCAGCAGCGAGACAGGGGGCGCAATGAATGAGCAGTTCTTC. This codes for CASSETGGAMNEQFF.

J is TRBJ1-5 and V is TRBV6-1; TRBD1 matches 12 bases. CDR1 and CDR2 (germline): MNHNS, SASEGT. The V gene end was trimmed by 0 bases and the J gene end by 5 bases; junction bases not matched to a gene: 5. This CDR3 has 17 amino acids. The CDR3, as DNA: TGTGCCAGCAGTGAAGCTGGGGGGACAGGGGGCTATCAGCCCCAGCATTTT. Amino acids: CASSEAGGTGGYQPQHF.

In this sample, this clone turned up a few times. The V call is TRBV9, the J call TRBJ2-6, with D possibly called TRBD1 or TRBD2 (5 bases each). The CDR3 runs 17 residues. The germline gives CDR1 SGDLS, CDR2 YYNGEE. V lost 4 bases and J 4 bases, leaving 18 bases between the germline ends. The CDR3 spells CASSIGTAPAGANVLTF. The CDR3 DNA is TGTGCCAGCAGCATCGGGACGGCCCCGGCCGGGGCCAACGTCCTGACTTTC.

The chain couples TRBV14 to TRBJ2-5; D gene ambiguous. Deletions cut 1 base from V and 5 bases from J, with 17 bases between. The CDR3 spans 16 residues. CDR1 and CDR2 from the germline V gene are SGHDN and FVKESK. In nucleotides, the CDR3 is TGTGCCAGCAGCCAAGGAGTTAGTGCCGGCCGGGAGACCCAGTACTTC. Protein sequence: CASSQGVSAGRETQYF.

The CDR3 here is CASSVAFSRSVQETQYF. The CDR3 coding sequence is TGTGCCAGCAGTGTGGCCTTCTCGAGGTCCGTGCAAGAGACCCAGTACTTC. The chain joins TRBV6-1 to TRBJ2-5, with D unclear. There are 17 residues in the CDR3. The germline V gene encodes CDR1 MNHNS and CDR2 SASEGT. The V end lost 4 bases, the J end lost 2 bases, and 20 bases lay between the germline ends.

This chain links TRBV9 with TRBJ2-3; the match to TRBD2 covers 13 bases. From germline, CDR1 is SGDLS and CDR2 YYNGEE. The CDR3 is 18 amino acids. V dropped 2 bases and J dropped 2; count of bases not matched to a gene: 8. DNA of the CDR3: TGTGCCAGCAGCGTGCTTGGGACTAGCGGGACCCACACAGATACGCAGTATTTT. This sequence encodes CASSVLGTSGTHTDTQYF.

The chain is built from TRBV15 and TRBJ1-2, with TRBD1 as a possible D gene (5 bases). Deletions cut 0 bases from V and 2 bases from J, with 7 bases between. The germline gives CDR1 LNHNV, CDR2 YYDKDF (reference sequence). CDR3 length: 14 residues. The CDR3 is CATSRDPGNYGYTF. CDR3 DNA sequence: TGTGCCACCAGCAGAGATCCAGGGAACTATGGCTACACCTTC.

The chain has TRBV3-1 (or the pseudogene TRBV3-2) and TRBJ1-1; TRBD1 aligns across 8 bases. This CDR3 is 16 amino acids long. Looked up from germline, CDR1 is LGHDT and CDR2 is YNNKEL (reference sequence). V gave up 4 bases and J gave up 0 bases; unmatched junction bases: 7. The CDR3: CASSRVQGAVNTEAFF. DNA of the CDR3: TGTGCCAGCAGCCGGGTGCAGGGGGCCGTGAACACTGAAGCTTTCTTT.

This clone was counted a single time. The CDR3 sequence: CASSLVGGRTGELFF. The CDR3 bases are TGTGCCAGCAGCTTAGTCGGGGGACGCACCGGGGAGCTGTTTTTT. This chain connects TRBV7-8 to TRBJ2-2, with D maybe TRBD2 (6 bases). Trimming cost V 1 base and J 4 bases, with 10 bases left between them. Germline lookup yields CDR1 SGHVS and CDR2 FQNEAQ. The CDR3 length is 15 residues.

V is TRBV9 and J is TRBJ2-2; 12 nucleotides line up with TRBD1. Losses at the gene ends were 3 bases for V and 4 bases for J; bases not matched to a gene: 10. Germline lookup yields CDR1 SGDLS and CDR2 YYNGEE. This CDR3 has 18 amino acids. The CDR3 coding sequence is TGTGCCAGCAGCGGGGGACAGGGGGCACTCGAGGGCACCGGGGAGCTGTTTTTT. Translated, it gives CASSGGQGALEGTGELFF. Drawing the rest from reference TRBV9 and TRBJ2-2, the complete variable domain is DSGVTQTPKHLITATGQRVTLRCSPRSGDLSVYWYQQSLDQGLQFLIQYYNGEERAKGNILERFSAQQFPDLHSELNLSSLELGDSALYFCASSGGQGALEGTGELFFGEGSRLTVL.

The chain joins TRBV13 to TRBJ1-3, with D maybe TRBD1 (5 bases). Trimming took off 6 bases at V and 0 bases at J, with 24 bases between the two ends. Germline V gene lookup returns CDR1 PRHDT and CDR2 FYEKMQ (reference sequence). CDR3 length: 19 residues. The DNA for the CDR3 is TGTGCCAGCAGTCTATTCCGGGGTGGGGGACGACACTCTGGAAACACCATATATTTT. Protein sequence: CASSLFRGGGRHSGNTIYF.

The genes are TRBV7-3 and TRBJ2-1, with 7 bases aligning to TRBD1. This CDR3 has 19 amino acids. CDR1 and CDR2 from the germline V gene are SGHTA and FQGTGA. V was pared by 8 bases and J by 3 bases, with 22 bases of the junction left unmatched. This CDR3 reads CASHLRGQGDRNYYNEQFF. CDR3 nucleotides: TGTGCCAGCCACCTGAGAGGGCAGGGGGACCGAAACTACTACAATGAGCAGTTCTTC. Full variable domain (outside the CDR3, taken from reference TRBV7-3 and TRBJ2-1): GAGVSQTPSNKVTEKGKYVELRCDPISGHTALYWYRQSLGQGPEFLIYFQGTGAADDSGLPNDRFFAVRPEGSVSTLKIQRTERGDSAVYLCASHLRGQGDRNYYNEQFFGPGTRLTVL.

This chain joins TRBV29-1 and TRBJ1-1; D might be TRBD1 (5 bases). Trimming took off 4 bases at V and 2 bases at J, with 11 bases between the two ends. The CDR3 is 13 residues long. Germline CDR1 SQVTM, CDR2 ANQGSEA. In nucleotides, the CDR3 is TGCAGCGTTGTACGGGGCCCAAACACTGAAGCTTTCTTT. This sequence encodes CSVVRGPNTEAFF.

CDR3 coding DNA: TGTGCCAGTAGCGACCTGGGTGGGGGGCCGAATGAGCAGTTCTTC. It codes for CASSDLGGGPNEQFF. The chain recombines TRBV19 with TRBJ2-1; possibly TRBD1 or TRBD2 for D (6 bases each). This CDR3 comprises 15 residues. Trimming removed 6 bases from V and 7 bases from J, with 19 bases in between. Germline loops: CDR1 LNHDA, CDR2 SQIVND (reference sequence).

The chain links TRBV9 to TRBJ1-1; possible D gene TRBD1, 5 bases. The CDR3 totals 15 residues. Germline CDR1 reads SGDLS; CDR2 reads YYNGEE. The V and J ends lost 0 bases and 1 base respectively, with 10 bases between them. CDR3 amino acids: CASSVDVGQNTEAFF. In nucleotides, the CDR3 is TGTGCCAGCAGCGTAGACGTCGGACAGAACACTGAAGCTTTCTTT.

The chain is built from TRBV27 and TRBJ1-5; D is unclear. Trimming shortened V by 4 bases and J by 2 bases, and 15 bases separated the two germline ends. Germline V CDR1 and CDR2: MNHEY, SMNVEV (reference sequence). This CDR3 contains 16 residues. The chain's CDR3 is CASSSLLSGGNQPQHF. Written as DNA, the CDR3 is TGTGCCAGCAGTTCTCTTCTGAGCGGGGGCAATCAGCCCCAGCATTTT.

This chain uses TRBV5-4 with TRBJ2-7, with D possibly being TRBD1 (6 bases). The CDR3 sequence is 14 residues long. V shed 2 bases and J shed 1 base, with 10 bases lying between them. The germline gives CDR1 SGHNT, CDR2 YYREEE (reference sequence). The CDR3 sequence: CASSFRDISYEQYF. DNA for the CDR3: TGTGCCAGCAGCTTCCGGGACATTTCCTACGAGCAGTACTTC.

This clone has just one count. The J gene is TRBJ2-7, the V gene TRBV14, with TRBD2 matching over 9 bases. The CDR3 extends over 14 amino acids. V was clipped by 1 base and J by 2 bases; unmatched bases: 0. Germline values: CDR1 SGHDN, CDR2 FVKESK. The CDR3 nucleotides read TGTGCCAGCAGCCAAGCTAGCGGGACCTACGAGCAGTACTTC. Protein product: CASSQASGTYEQYF.

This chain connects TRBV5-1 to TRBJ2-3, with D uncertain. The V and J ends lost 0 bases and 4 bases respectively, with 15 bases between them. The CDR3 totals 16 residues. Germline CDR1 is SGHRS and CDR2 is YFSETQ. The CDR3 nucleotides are TGCGCCAGCAGCTTGGGCCCCTCGGTAGCCGCAGATACGCAGTATTTT. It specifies CASSLGPSVAADTQYF. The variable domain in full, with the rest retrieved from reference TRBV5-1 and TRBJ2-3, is KAGVTQTPRYLIKTRGQQVTLSCSPISGHRSVSWYQQTPGQGLQFLFEYFSETQRNKGNFPGRFSGRQFSNSRSEMNVSTLELGDSALYLCASSLGPSVAADTQYFGPGTRLTVL.

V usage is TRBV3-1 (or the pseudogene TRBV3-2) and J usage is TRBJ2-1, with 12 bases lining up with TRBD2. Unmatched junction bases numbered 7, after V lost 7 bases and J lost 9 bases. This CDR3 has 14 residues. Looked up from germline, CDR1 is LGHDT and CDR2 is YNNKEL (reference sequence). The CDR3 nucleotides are TGTGCCAGCACCGAACTAGCGGGGGGCGGTGAGCAGTTCTTC. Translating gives CASTELAGGGEQFF.

The CDR3: CASIRMRNTEAFF. DNA for the CDR3: TGTGCCAGCATAAGGATGCGGAACACTGAAGCTTTCTTT. The chain is built from TRBV21-1 and TRBJ1-1. TRBV21-1 is a pseudogene. There are 13 residues in the CDR3.

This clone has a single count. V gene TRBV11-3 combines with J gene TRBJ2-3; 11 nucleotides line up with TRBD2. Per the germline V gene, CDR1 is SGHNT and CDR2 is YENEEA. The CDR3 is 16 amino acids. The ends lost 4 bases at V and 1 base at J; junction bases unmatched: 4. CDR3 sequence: CASSSGTSGRTDTQYF. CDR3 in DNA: TGTGCCAGCAGCTCCGGGACTAGCGGCCGCACAGATACGCAGTATTTT.

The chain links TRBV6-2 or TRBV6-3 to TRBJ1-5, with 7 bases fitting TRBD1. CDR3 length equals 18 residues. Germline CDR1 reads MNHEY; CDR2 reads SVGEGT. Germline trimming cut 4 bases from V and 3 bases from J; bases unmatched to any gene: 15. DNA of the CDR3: TGTGCCAGCAGTTTTCGTTACAACCACGGGACAGACAATCAGCCCCAGCATTTT. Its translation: CASSFRYNHGTDNQPQHF.